This TCR beta chain originates from a study of identical twins. From germline, CDR1 is SQVTM and CDR2 ANQGSEA. The CDR3 loop spans 15 amino acids. V shed 4 bases and J shed 6 bases, with 21 bases lying between them. Study results and caveats: Where beta out-of-frame sequences were concerned, excess twin sharing was weaker. Modeled out-of-frame TCR alpha sharing in monozygotic twins fell below observed levels. The more abundant beta clonotypes in cord blood had fewer insertions, and memory repertoires did not show this.

A single record per CDR3 protein comes from TCRdb applying MiXCR to the 5' RACE reads. The top ten hold around 1.5% of the sample, which has about 890,000 distinct CDR3 sequences, 9% to 15% seen once. This clonotype was observed at least ten times. As yet, its antigen is unknown. The data also belong to a second study, concerning yellow fever vaccine responses in identical twins.

Sequencing input: PBMCs. The gene calls are TRBV29-1 and TRBJ1-1, with D perhaps matching TRBD1 (6 bases). The source is a woman younger than 30 in good health. The CDR3 here is CSVAGTPEGGAEAFF. For the CDR3, the DNA is TGCAGCGTTGCTGGGACCCCCGAAGGGGGGGCTGAAGCTTTCTTT.